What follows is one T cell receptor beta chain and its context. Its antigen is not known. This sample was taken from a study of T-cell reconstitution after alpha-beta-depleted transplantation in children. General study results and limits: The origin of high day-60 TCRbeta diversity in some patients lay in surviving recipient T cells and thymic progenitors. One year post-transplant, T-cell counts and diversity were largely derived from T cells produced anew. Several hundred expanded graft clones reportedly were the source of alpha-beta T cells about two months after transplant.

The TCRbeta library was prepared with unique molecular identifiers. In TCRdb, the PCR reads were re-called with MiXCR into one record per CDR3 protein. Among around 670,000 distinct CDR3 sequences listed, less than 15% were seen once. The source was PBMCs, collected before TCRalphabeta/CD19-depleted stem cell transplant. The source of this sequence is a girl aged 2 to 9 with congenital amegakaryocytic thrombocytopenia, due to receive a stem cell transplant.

As DNA, the CDR3 is TGCAGTGCTAGAGACTCCGGGCGGGGTTGGTTGTCCTACAATGAGCAGTTCTTC. The encoded protein is CSARDSGRGWLSYNEQFF. This chain joins TRBV20-1 and TRBJ2-1; D may be TRBD2 (6 bases). CDR3 length: 18 amino acids. The V end lost 0 bases, the J end lost 1 base, and 19 bases lay between the germline ends. CDR1 is DFQATT and CDR2 is SNEGSKA in the germline V gene (reference sequence).